This entry lists 28 T cell receptor beta chains sequenced from one sample in a study of T cells in Graves' hyperthyroidism and ophthalmopathy. RNA transcripts were the template for amplifying TCR beta CDR3 regions. A first-round RT-PCR of the TCR CDR3 used the HTBI primer set. TCRdb reprocessed the multiplex PCR reads with MiXCR, giving one entry per CDR3 protein. The data show about 270,000 distinct CDR3 sequences, approximately 20% seen once. Sequences were obtained from blood. The receptors stem from a young man with Graves' ophthalmopathy.

The chain is built from TRBV6-9 and TRBJ2-7; the D is unclear. V was shortened by 3 bases and J by 2 bases, with 8 bases between the two germline ends. Germline assignment: CDR1 MNHGY and CDR2 SVAAGI. The CDR3 loop spans 13 amino acids. DNA of the CDR3: TGTGCCAGCAGTTACGGCCTTACCTACGAGCAGTACTTC. This encodes CASSYGLTYEQYF.

The rearrangement joins TRBV27 to TRBJ2-7; 7 nucleotides align to TRBD1. The junction had 5 bases not matched to a gene; V was cut back by 5 bases and J by 7 bases. CDR3 length: 12 amino acids. Germline CDR1 is MNHEY and CDR2 is SMNVEV (reference sequence). CDR3: CASSTGVSEQYF. The CDR3 nucleotides are TGTGCCAGCAGTACAGGGGTCTCTGAGCAGTACTTC.

The chain carries TRBV5-6 and TRBJ2-7; TRBD2 matches 9 bases. Germline V gives CDR1 SGHDT, CDR2 YYEEEE. The CDR3 is made up of 16 amino acids. Trimming removed 0 bases from V and 1 base from J; junction bases left unmatched: 5. The DNA of the CDR3 is TGTGCCAGCAGCTTGGCGGGACTAGCAGAATCCTACGAGCAGTACTTC. Amino acids: CASSLAGLAESYEQYF.

This chain links TRBV7-2 with TRBJ2-7, with D unresolved. Germline lookup yields CDR1 SGHTA and CDR2 FQGNSA. The CDR3 totals 14 residues. Deletions cut 4 bases from V and 3 bases from J, with 13 bases between. In DNA form, the CDR3 reads TGTGCCAGCAGCTCATACCTTGACAACTACGAGCAGTACTTC. Translated, it gives CASSSYLDNYEQYF.

This clonotype has a handful of counts. The chain recombines TRBV7-9 with TRBJ1-6; maybe TRBD1 (6 bases). The V end was cut by 6 bases, the J end by 7 bases, with 10 bases between. Germline V gene data show CDR1 as SEHNR and CDR2 as FQNEAQ (reference sequence). This CDR3 is 13 amino acids long. CDR3 nucleotide sequence: TGTGCCAGCAGGCCAGGGGTAAATTCACCCCTCCACTTT. This encodes CASRPGVNSPLHF.

This clonotype has just a few counts. This sequence joins TRBV5-1 and TRBJ2-7; D possibly uses TRBD1 or TRBD2 (5 bases each). Germline V CDR1 and CDR2: SGHRS, YFSETQ. V gave up 0 bases and J gave up 4 bases, with 17 bases separating them. The CDR3 totals 16 residues. The CDR3 DNA follows: TGCGCCAGCAGCTTGGAATCGGGACGGTGGGATTACGAGCAGTACTTC. The encoded protein is CASSLESGRWDYEQYF.

The rearrangement joins TRBV12-5 to TRBJ2-3; tentatively, D is TRBD2 (5 bases). Germline loops: CDR1 LGHNT, CDR2 FRNRAP. CDR3 size: 14 residues. With 3 bases removed from V and 4 bases from J, the gap between germline ends came to 11 bases. DNA for the CDR3: TGTGCTAGTGGTTTCGAGGGAGAGGCAGATACGCAGTATTTT. Amino acid sequence: CASGFEGEADTQYF.

This clonotype was counted at least ten times. For the CDR3, the DNA is TGTGCCAGCAGCTCAGGCGGGAGAGGCGGGAGGAACCTCTACAATGAGCAGTTCTTC. Translating gives CASSSGGRGGRNLYNEQFF. The V call is TRBV11-2, the J call TRBJ2-1; TRBD2 agrees at 8 bases. Losses at the gene ends were 4 bases for V and 3 bases for J; bases not matched to a gene: 17. From germline, CDR1 is SGHAT and CDR2 FQNNGV. CDR3 size: 19 residues.

The chain joins TRBV10-2 to TRBJ2-7; 8 bases are a match to TRBD1. The CDR3 is 15 residues long. The V gene's germline CDR1 is WSHSY and CDR2 SAAADI. J gave up 5 bases and V 1 base, and 7 bases lay outside the gene matches. CDR3 amino acids: CASSEYRTGSDEQYF. CDR3 DNA sequence: TGCGCCAGCAGTGAGTACCGGACAGGGTCGGACGAGCAGTACTTC.

The chain has TRBV7-9 and TRBJ2-7; a possible D gene is TRBD2 (6 bases). Germline V gene data show CDR1 as SEHNR and CDR2 as FQNEAQ (reference sequence). The V end was cut by 7 bases, the J end by 3 bases, with 16 bases between. The CDR3 extends over 14 amino acids. The CDR3 protein is CASMPEASVYEQYF. The CDR3 region has the DNA TGTGCCAGCATGCCCGAGGCTAGCGTCTACGAGCAGTACTTC.

The gene calls are TRBV6-1 and TRBJ2-3; D not resolved. The CDR3 runs to 14 residues. Trimming stripped 4 bases from V and 3 bases from J, with 11 bases between. Germline CDR1 and CDR2: MNHNS and SASEGT. This CDR3 is CASSVLLRTDTQYF. CDR3 DNA sequence: TGTGCCAGCAGTGTCCTCCTCAGAACAGATACGCAGTATTTT.

This clonotype was found many times. This rearrangement joins TRBV12-3 or TRBV12-4 to TRBJ2-7; TRBD2 aligns across 7 bases. The ends lost 3 bases at V and 2 bases at J; junction bases unmatched: 7. This CDR3 contains 15 residues. The CDR3: CASSLGIGRAYEQYF. Written as DNA, the CDR3 is TGTGCCAGCAGTTTGGGAATAGGGAGGGCCTACGAGCAGTACTTC.

This clonotype was detected a few times. The chain uses TRBV6-1 and TRBJ2-7, with a tentative D call TRBD1 (6 bases). This CDR3 spans 13 amino acids. CDR1 and CDR2 from the germline V gene are MNHNS and SASEGT. V lost 6 bases and J lost 2, with 11 bases in between. CDR3 nucleotides: TGTGCCAGCAGGTCCCAGGGGACCTACGAGCAGTACTTC. The encoded protein is CASRSQGTYEQYF.

The rearrangement joins TRBV20-1 to TRBJ2-7, with 11 bases identical to TRBD2. CDR1 is DFQATT and CDR2 is SNEGSKA in the germline V gene (reference sequence). The trim removed 6 bases at V and 5 bases at J, leaving 6 bases unmatched. CDR3 length: 13 amino acids. The CDR3 loop is CSAIAGGPNEQYF. CDR3 DNA sequence: TGCAGTGCGATAGCGGGAGGGCCAAACGAGCAGTACTTC.

Of note for this clonotype: It may be a read error: a sequence one base away is much more abundant. The chain links TRBV27 to TRBJ2-3; D call uncertain. Judging by the DNA end, TRBJ1-5 fits better; the J call may be wrong. The length of the CDR3 is 16 residues. CDR1 is MNHEY and CDR2 is SMNVEV in the germline V gene (reference sequence). CDR3 sequence: CASSPEITQWPYTQHF. The CDR3 DNA sequence: TGTGCCAGCAGCCCAGAAATAACACAGTGGCCTTATACGCAGCATTTT.

This clonotype appeared a few times. The rearrangement joins TRBV6-2 or TRBV6-3 to TRBJ2-2; TRBD2 might be the D (5 bases). Trimming left V 7 bases short and J 4 bases short, with 16 bases between. CDR1 and CDR2 from the germline V gene are MNHEY and SVGEGT. This CDR3 comprises 15 residues. The CDR3 region is CASIRDRGSTGELFF. CDR3 DNA: TGTGCCAGCATTCGGGATCGGGGTAGCACCGGGGAGCTGTTTTTT.

The chain recombines TRBV20-1 with TRBJ2-1; 8 bases map to TRBD1. Per the germline V gene, CDR1 is DFQATT and CDR2 is SNEGSKA (reference sequence). V shed 6 bases, J shed 7 bases, and the junction held 8 bases outside the gene matches. This CDR3 has 13 residues. CDR3 protein: CSARTGQMNEQFF. DNA for the CDR3: TGCAGTGCACGGACAGGGCAGATGAATGAGCAGTTCTTC.

This clonotype occurred a few times. V is TRBV11-2 and J is TRBJ1-2; maybe TRBD1 (5 bases). The germline V and J ends were trimmed by 5 bases and 2 bases, with 9 bases remaining between them. The CDR3 extends over 13 amino acids. Germline CDR1 is SGHAT and CDR2 is FQNNGV. This chain's CDR3 is CASSPRQNYGYTF. DNA for the CDR3: TGTGCCAGCAGCCCAAGACAGAACTATGGCTACACCTTC.

This clonotype was picked up a small number of times. This chain uses TRBV9 with TRBJ1-4; no reliable D call. This CDR3 comprises 15 residues. The germline V and J ends were trimmed by 0 bases and 5 bases, with 11 bases remaining between them. CDR1 SGDLS and CDR2 YYNGEE come from the germline V gene. In DNA, the CDR3 is TGTGCCAGCAGCGTAGGTTTCAGCACCAATGAAAAACTGTTTTTT. Encoded protein: CASSVGFSTNEKLFF.

This clonotype turned up a few times. The J gene is TRBJ1-1, the V gene TRBV19; D remains unclear. The V gene lost 3 bases and the J gene lost 1 base, with 15 bases spanning the gap. This CDR3 is built from 16 residues. Germline CDR1 reads LNHDA; CDR2 reads SQIVND (reference sequence). The CDR3 reads CASSMGPGRENTEAFF. The CDR3 DNA follows: TGTGCCAGTAGTATGGGCCCGGGGAGGGAGAACACTGAAGCTTTCTTT.

The gene calls are TRBV5-8 and TRBJ2-2; weak D call: TRBD1 (6 bases). Trimming removed 0 bases at V and 5 bases at J, with 26 bases between. The CDR3 covers 20 residues. Germline V CDR1 and CDR2: SGHTS, YDEGEE. The chain's CDR3 is CASSLEDSFGDERRTGELFF. Here the CDR3 DNA reads TGTGCCAGCAGCTTGGAGGACAGTTTTGGGGACGAAAGACGTACCGGGGAGCTGTTTTTT. The entire variable domain, with the rest obtained from reference TRBV5-8 and TRBJ2-2, is as follows: EAGVTQSPTHLIKTRGQQATLRCSPISGHTSVYWYQQALGLGLQFLLWYDEGEERNRGNFPPRFSGRQFPNYSSELNVNALELEDSALYLCASSLEDSFGDERRTGELFFGEGSRLTVL.

Only a few counts were recorded for this clonotype. J is TRBJ2-1 and V is TRBV30; 8 bases fit TRBD2. This CDR3 is built from 12 residues. The ends lost 3 bases at V and 9 bases at J; junction bases unmatched: 4. Germline V lookup: CDR1 GTSNPN, CDR2 SVGIG (reference sequence). The CDR3 region is CAWSMAGGEQFF. CDR3 DNA: TGTGCCTGGAGCATGGCGGGAGGTGAGCAGTTCTTC.

V gene TRBV6-2 or TRBV6-3 combines with J gene TRBJ1-1, with TRBD1 matching over 7 bases. Per the germline V gene, CDR1 is MNHEY and CDR2 is SVGEGT. With 6 bases clipped from V and 7 bases from J, the junction kept 8 bases outside the gene matches. This CDR3 is 13 amino acids long. This CDR3 reads CASSEPGQREAFF. The CDR3 DNA is TGTGCCAGCAGCGAACCGGGACAGCGTGAAGCTTTCTTT.

Worth noting for this clonotype: The germline gene is not matched at one end of the junction; a read error may be the cause. The V gene is TRBV29-1, the J gene TRBJ2-3; possibly TRBD1 for D (6 bases). This CDR3 has 14 residues. Germline lookup yields CDR1 SQVTM and CDR2 ANQGSEA. CDR3: CSVEGHRDTGTQYF. In DNA, the CDR3 is TGCAGCGTTGAAGGGCACAGGGACACAGGTACGCAGTATTTT.

The sample holds many counts of this clonotype. The chain recombines TRBV11-2 with TRBJ2-3, with 8 bases lining up with TRBD2. Unmatched junction bases numbered 6, after V lost 4 bases and J lost 3 bases. This CDR3 contains 15 residues. Germline V gene data show CDR1 as SGHAT and CDR2 as FQNNGV. The CDR3 DNA follows: TGTGCCAGCAGCTCGGGGACTAGGCCAACAGATACGCAGTATTTT. Amino acids: CASSSGTRPTDTQYF.

This clonotype has a count of ten or more. This chain uses TRBV12-3 or TRBV12-4 with TRBJ2-1; D gene ambiguous. The CDR3 runs to 17 residues. The CDR3 nucleotides read TGTGCTAGCCCCCCGGAATCGCCCTGCCGCTCCTACAATGAGCAGTTCTTC. It yields the protein CASPPESPCRSYNEQFF.

This clonotype was seen only a few times. This sequence joins TRBV24-1 and TRBJ1-2; 8 positions match TRBD1. V lost 7 bases and J lost 0; bases outside the gene matches: 9. Germline assignment: CDR1 KGHDR and CDR2 SFDVKD. The CDR3 has 16 residues. Here the CDR3 reads CATSEGQGASNYGYTF. DNA of the CDR3: TGTGCCACCAGCGAAGGACAGGGAGCGTCTAACTATGGCTACACCTTC.

This clonotype was detected a few times. The chain carries TRBV13 and TRBJ1-4, with TRBD1 matching over 9 bases. Trimming at V came to 4 bases and at J to 4 bases, leaving 1 base not matched to a gene. This CDR3 region has 14 residues. Germline CDR1 reads PRHDT; CDR2 reads FYEKMQ (reference sequence). The CDR3 DNA follows: TGTGCCAGCAGCTCGGGACAGGGTAATGAAAAACTGTTTTTT. Translated: CASSSGQGNEKLFF.